This record looks at one TCR beta chain sequence and its context. CDR3 length equals 16 residues. V lost 4 bases and J 0 bases, leaving 10 bases between the germline ends. Germline V lookup: CDR1 MDHEN, CDR2 SYDVKM. With 60 Vbeta and 13 Jbeta primers, the PCR was carried out. Measured with immunoSEQ multiplex PCR; TCRdb has only the in-frame clones, and not every one. The sample has more than 200,000 clones. Donors in the study were healthy people who gave bone marrow. The data derive from a study of cytomegalovirus exposure and HLA in healthy donors. The overall study: Membership in the Caucasian-associated ancestry cluster was found for around four fifths of approximately 380 genotyped donors.

The sample taken for sequencing was PBMCs. V and J are TRBV28 and TRBJ2-6, with D tentatively TRBD2 (5 bases). The receptor comes from a young woman in good health and CMV-seropositive. The CDR3 spells CASSSPGSSGANVLTF. The DNA of the CDR3 is TGTGCCAGCAGTTCTCCGGGGAGCTCTGGGGCCAACGTCCTGACTTTC.